This is a list of T cell receptor beta chains from one sample in a study of a mutant IDH1 vaccine in newly diagnosed glioma. TCRdb's table, derived via immunoSEQ multiplex PCR, lists solely in-frame clones and lacks some. The top ten clones hold about 5% of a sample with 45,000 to 65,000 clones, approximately 65% of them seen once. These receptors are not linked to any known antigen. This specimen was peripheral blood mononuclear cells (PBMCs), taken from a glioma patient whose treatment included an IDH1 peptide vaccine. The receptor source for this set is a middle-aged man with glioma. Some clones in this sample may be carry-over from other donors' samples. Both conserved end residues are part of each CDR3.

TRBJ1-3,TRBV15,15,CATSRDRGAGNTIYF
TRBJ1-3,TRBV5-1,15,CASSLGGISGNTIYF
TRBJ1-1,TRBV27,16,CASSLSLGGGNTEAFF
TRBJ1-5,TRBV6-5,15,CASSYSGAGNQPQHF
TRBJ2-1,TRBV5-5,13,CASSANEVFEQFF
TRBJ1-1,TRBV2,13,CASMLEIRTEAFF
TRBJ2-7,TRBV10-2,14,CASSESGTGYEQYF
TRBJ1-2,TRBV5-4,15,CASSGVGGLGYGYTF
TRBJ1-1,TRBV10-1,14,CASSRDSASTRAFF
TRBJ1-1,TRBV6-6,15,CASTRGLELNTEAFF
TRBJ2-5,TRBV6-5,14,CASSRTGKQETQYF
TRBJ1-5,TRBV5-1,15,CASSLGQGAGQPQHF
TRBJ2-7,TRBV6-6,14,CASSSPGQYYEQYF
TRBJ2-1,TRBV30,17,CAWSVPVLAGGPNEQFF
TRBJ2-2,TRBV13,13,CASSLQGTGELFF
TRBJ2-7,TRBV27,14,CASSYTGSSYEQYF
TRBJ1-1,TRBV7-9,15,CASSLVMRLNTEAFF
TRBJ1-2,TRBV10-3,14,CAISERTGRSGYTF
TRBJ2-4,TRBV2,13,CASSEDVGNIQYF
TRBJ2-7,TRBV5-1,11,CASSQSYEQYF
TRBJ2-1,TRBV9,15,CASSRLAGGINEQFF
TRBJ1-2,TRBV27,14,CASSLYRDNYGYTF
TRBJ2-5,TRBV11-2,15,CASSWRDRDAETQYF
TRBJ1-1,TRBV5-1,13,CASSSQGNTEAFF
TRBJ2-2,TRBV11-2,16,CASSLVLQGRAGELFF
TRBJ1-1,TRBV25-1,15,CASSESLGGHTEAFF
TRBJ1-1,TRBV29-1,11,CSVGMNTEAFF
TRBJ2-5,TRBV10-2,13,CASAWGVQETQYF
TRBJ2-5,TRBV5-1,13,CASSLAVGETQYF
TRBJ2-2,TRBV9,13,CASSAQGTGELFF
TRBJ2-1,TRBV5-1,12,CASSLVGGEQFF
TRBJ2-7,TRBV4-1,15,CASSQGRRETYEQYF
TRBJ1-1,TRBV5-1,15,CASSLGGEWNTEAFF
TRBJ2-7,TRBV7-9,15,CASSLEGLLSYEQYF
TRBJ2-1,TRBV29-1,12,CSVGDRVNEQFF
TRBJ2-3,TRBV5-1,15,CASSFGQGGTDTQYF
TRBJ2-7,TRBV6-1,14,CASSETGGKGEQYF
TRBJ1-1,TRBV4-1,14,CASSQPSQGSEAFF
TRBJ1-2,TRBV2,14,CASSHWTANYGYTF
TRBJ1-2,TRBV5-5,15,CASSLGLVRFFGYTF
TRBJ2-1,TRBV30,14,CAWSVVRATSEQFF
TRBJ1-1,TRBV9,14,CASSVEVVNTEAFF
TRBJ1-3,TRBV18,14,CASSPRGDGNTIYF
TRBJ2-5,TRBV5-1,11,CASSLQETQYF
TRBJ2-3,TRBV29-1,13,CSARRGFTDTQYF
TRBJ2-3,TRBV19,18,CASSTQGDLLVGTDTQYF
TRBJ2-7,TRBV2,13,CASQTGTYEEQYF
TRBJ1-4,TRBV2,15,CASSVGTADGEKLFF